A selection of T cell receptor beta chains follows, all from one sample in a study of cytomegalovirus exposure and HLA in healthy donors. The protocol was immunoSEQ multiplex PCR, while the TCRdb copy is restricted to in-frame clones and leaves out a portion. The data show around 350,000 clones, with about nine tenths seen just once and over 0.75% held by the top ten. The sample was PBMCs. These receptors were collected from a woman aged 18-30 years in good health and CMV-seronegative. Each CDR3 is given with its conserved first and last residue. D genes are given only for firm matches. Not all rows give a size; the values are once, few, many and, for expanded clones, a class.

TRBJ1-1 TRBV6-5 TRBD1 - TGTGCCAGCAGTGGAGACAGGGTTGGCACTGAAGCTTTCTTT CASSGDRVGTEAFF
TRBJ1-1 TRBV5-1 - - TGCGCCAGCAGCTTTACTTCCATGAACACTGAAGCTTTCTTT CASSFTSMNTEAFF
TRBJ2-5 TRBV6-1 - - TGTGCCAGCAGTGCCGGAGGGCCCCCAGAGACCCAGTACTTC CASSAGGPPETQYF
TRBJ2-3 TRBV11-3 TRBD2 - TGTGCCAGCAGCCCAGGGACTAGCGGGGCCGCAGATACGCAGTATTTT CASSPGTSGAADTQYF
TRBJ2-7 TRBV11-3 TRBD1 few TGTGCCAGCAGCGCCGGGACAGTCTACGAGCAGTACTTC CASSAGTVYEQYF
TRBJ2-1 TRBV27 TRBD2 - TGTGCTTGTGGATTAGCGGGCAATGAGCAGTTCTTC CACGLAGNEQFF
TRBJ2-1 TRBV7-7 TRBD2 - TGTGCCAGCAGCCCAAATCCGGGACTAGCGAACTCCGAGCAGTTCTTC CASSPNPGLANSEQFF
TRBJ2-1 TRBV9 TRBD2 - TGTGCCAGCAGCGTTCTAAGCGGGAGGGCCCGGGATGAGCAGTTCTTC CASSVLSGRARDEQFF
TRBJ2-3 TRBV5-1 TRBD1 - TGCGCCAGCAGCTTGGACGTCAGGGGGATAGATACGCAGTATTTT CASSLDVRGIDTQYF
TRBJ1-5 TRBV19 TRBD1 - TGTGCCAGTAGTCGAAATCGGGACAGGGGGCTTATTGGGCATCAGCCCCAGCATTTT CASSRNRDRGLIGHQPQHF
TRBJ1-1 TRBV7-9 - - TGTGCCAGCAGCCCACAGGGCACTGAAGCTTTCTTT CASSPQGTEAFF
TRBJ1-4 TRBV2 TRBD1 - TGTGCCAGCAGTGAGGGTCCCACAGGGGTTCAACGAGAAGAAAAACTGGTTTTT CASSEGPTGVQREEKLVF
TRBJ1-4 TRBV19 TRBD1 once TGTGCCAGTAGCTCGACAGGGGTGGAAAAACTGTTTTTT CASSSTGVEKLFF
TRBJ1-4 TRBV6-6 TRBD1 - TGTGCCAGCGTCAGGGGGCAGGGGAGTGAAAAACTGTTTTTT CASVRGQGSEKLFF
TRBJ2-1 TRBV12-2 - - TGTGCAAGTCGCTTAAACGTCGAGGGAGGTAGCTCCTACAATGAGCAGTTCTTC CASRLNVEGGSSYNEQFF
TRBJ2-7 TRBV28 - - TGTGCCAGCAGTTTACGGGGTACTCTCTACGAGCAGTACTTC CASSLRGTLYEQYF
TRBJ1-2 TRBV2 - - TGTGCCAGCAGTGTCGTAGGCAATGAGCGCTATGGCTACACCTTC CASSVVGNERYGYTF
TRBJ2-1 TRBV5-4 TRBD2 - TGTGCCAGCACCTTAGCGGGAGGAGACTACAATGAGCAGTTCTTC CASTLAGGDYNEQFF
TRBJ1-5 TRBV7-2 - - TGTGCCAGCAGCACGGACAGTTGGAGCTATAGCAATCAGCCCCAGCATTTT CASSTDSWSYSNQPQHF
TRBJ1-5 TRBV6-5 TRBD1 - TGTGCCAGCAGGCCCGACAGGGGCGTCAATCAGCCCCAGCATTTT CASRPDRGVNQPQHF
TRBJ1-3 TRBV18 TRBD1 - TGTGCCAGCTCCGAAGGGACAGGCTCTGGAAACACCATATATTTT CASSEGTGSGNTIYF
TRBJ2-1 TRBV5-1 TRBD2 - TGCGCCAGCAGCTTCCGTAGCGGGGGTAACAATGAGCAGTTCTTC CASSFRSGGNNEQFF
TRBJ2-7 TRBV5-6 - few TGTGCCAGCAGCCAGGGGGGCGAGCAGTACTTC CASSQGGEQYF
TRBJ2-1 TRBV6-4 TRBD1 - TGTGCCAGCATGTACCGGACACCGGCCGCCGGGACAGGGGGCGATGAGCAGTTCTTC CASMYRTPAAGTGGDEQFF
TRBJ1-3 TRBV5-1 TRBD1 - TGCGCCAGCAGCCCTGGACAGGGGCCGAACTCTGGAAACACCATATATTTT CASSPGQGPNSGNTIYF
TRBJ2-5 TRBV5-1 - - TGCGCCAGCAGCAAGGGACTTGCTCAAGAGACCCAGTACTTC CASSKGLAQETQYF
TRBJ2-7 TRBV10-3 TRBD1 few TGTGCCATGCGCGATGGGACAGGGACCTACGAGCAGTACTTC CAMRDGTGTYEQYF
TRBJ2-7 TRBV28 - - TGTGCCAGCAGTGTAGTACCGGGCTACGAGCAGTACTTC CASSVVPGYEQYF
TRBJ1-4 TRBV4-1 TRBD1 - TGCGCCAGCAGCCAAGGTTGGGGACAGGGAAGTGAAAAACTGTTTTTT CASSQGWGQGSEKLFF
TRBJ2-7 TRBV29-1 - - TGCAGCGTTGCGGGGGTTAGCTCCTACGAGCAGTACTTC CSVAGVSSYEQYF
TRBJ2-1 TRBV6-4 - once TGTGCCAGCAGTGACGGCGGAGGGGAGTACAATGAGCAGTTCTTC CASSDGGGEYNEQFF
TRBJ1-4 TRBV5-1 - - TGCGCCAGCAGGCCCACCGGGAATAGAGAAGAAAAACTGTTTTTT CASRPTGNREEKLFF
TRBJ1-4 TRBV11-2 - - TGTGCCAGCAGCTGGGGCAGGGGTTCTGAAAAACTGTTTTTT CASSWGRGSEKLFF
TRBJ2-5 TRBV11-3 TRBD2 - TGTGCCAGCAGCTGGAGCGGGGGGGCCCAAGAGACCCAGTACTTC CASSWSGGAQETQYF
TRBJ2-7 TRBV30 - - TGTGCCTGGGGGGGCCAACGGGGGGCCTCCTACGAGCAGTACTTC CAWGGQRGASYEQYF
TRBJ2-3 TRBV25-1 TRBD2 - TGTGCCAGCAGTGAAGGGGGGGAAGATACGCAGTATTTT CASSEGGEDTQYF
TRBJ2-5 TRBV6-5 TRBD2 - TGTGCCAGCAGTCCTACTAGCGGACAAGAGACCCAGTACTTC CASSPTSGQETQYF
TRBJ1-4 TRBV29-1 - - TGCAGCGTGGCCAGGGGAAGTGATGAAAAACTGTTTTTT CSVARGSDEKLFF
TRBJ2-3 TRBV4-1 TRBD2 - TGCGCCAGCAGCCAAGGATTAATTAGAGCGGGAGAAACAGATACGCAGTATTTT CASSQGLIRAGETDTQYF
TRBJ2-4 TRBV4-2 - - TGTGCCAGCAGCCAAGAAAGGGGCAACATTCAGTACTTC CASSQERGNIQYF